Below, one T cell receptor beta chain is given with its context. What it recognizes is unknown. With 4 bases removed from V and 6 bases from J, the gap between germline ends came to 17 bases. The CDR3 is 14 residues long. CDR1 is SGHTS, CDR2 YDEGEE, per germline. Here immunoSEQ multiplex PCR was the method, and the copy in TCRdb shows in-frame clones only, minus some. The table shows about 1.5 million clones, with roughly 96% occurring only once. These data are taken from a study of shared clonotypes between healthy human individuals. General study points: Generation probability values for non-shared clonotypes were lower than those for clonotypes shared by all four donors. Rarefaction showed sorted-subset sequencing was incomplete despite large depth. Among the subsets, naive ones generally showed larger estimated richness than memory ones.

Sequencing input: naive CD4+ T cells sorted from blood. Described subset: CD45RA+ positively selected. The receptor was derived from a man younger than 45 in good health. This sequence joins TRBV5-8 and TRBJ2-7; TRBD2 might be the D (5 bases). DNA for the CDR3: TGTGCCAGCAGCCCCTACCATGTCAGCGGCGAGCAGTACTTC. It is translated as CASSPYHVSGEQYF.